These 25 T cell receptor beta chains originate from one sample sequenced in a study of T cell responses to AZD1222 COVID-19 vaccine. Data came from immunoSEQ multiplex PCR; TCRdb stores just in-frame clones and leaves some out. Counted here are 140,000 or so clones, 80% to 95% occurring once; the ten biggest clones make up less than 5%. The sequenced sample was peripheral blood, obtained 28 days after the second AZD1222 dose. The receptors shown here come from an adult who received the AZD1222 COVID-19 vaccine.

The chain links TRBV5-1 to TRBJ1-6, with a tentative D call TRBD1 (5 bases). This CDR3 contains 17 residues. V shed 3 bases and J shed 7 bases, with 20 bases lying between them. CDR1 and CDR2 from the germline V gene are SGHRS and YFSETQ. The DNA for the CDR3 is TGCGCCAGCAGCTCGGACATGCTGTTGCTTGGAAATTCACCCCTCCACTTT. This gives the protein CASSSDMLLLGNSPLHF.

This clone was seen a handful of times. The chain's CDR3 is CASSSDRGYEQYF. The CDR3 DNA sequence: TGTGCCAGCAGCTCTGACAGGGGGTACGAGCAGTACTTC. This chain uses TRBV11-1 with TRBJ2-7; 9 bases are a match to TRBD1. Trimming removed 4 bases from V and 4 bases from J; junction bases left unmatched: 2. This CDR3 has 13 residues. The germline V gene has CDR1 SGHAT and CDR2 FQDESV (reference sequence).

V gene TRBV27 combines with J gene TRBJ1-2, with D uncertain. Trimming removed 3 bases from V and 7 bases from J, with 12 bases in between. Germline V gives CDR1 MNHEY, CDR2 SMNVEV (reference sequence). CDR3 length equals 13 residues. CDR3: CASSFRPSGGYTF. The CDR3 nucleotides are TGTGCCAGCAGTTTTAGGCCAAGCGGTGGCTACACCTTC.

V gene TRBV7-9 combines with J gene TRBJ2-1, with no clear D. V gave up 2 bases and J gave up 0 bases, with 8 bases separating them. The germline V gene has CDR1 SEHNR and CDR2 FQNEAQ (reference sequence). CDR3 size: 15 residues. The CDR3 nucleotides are TGTGCCAGCAGCTTAAAAGGTGGCTCCTACAATGAGCAGTTCTTC. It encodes CASSLKGGSYNEQFF.

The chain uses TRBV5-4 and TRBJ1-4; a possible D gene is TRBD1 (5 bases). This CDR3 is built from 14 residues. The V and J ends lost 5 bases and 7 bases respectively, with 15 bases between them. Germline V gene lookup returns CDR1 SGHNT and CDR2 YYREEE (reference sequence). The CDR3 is CASSPFGASEKLFF. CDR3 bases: TGTGCCAGCAGTCCTTTCGGGGCTAGTGAAAAACTGTTTTTT.

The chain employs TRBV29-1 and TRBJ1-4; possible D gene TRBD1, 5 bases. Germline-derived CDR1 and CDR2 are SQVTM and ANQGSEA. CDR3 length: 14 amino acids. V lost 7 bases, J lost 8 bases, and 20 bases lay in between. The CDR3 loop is CSADLRGTGEKLFF. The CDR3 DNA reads TGCAGCGCCGACCTCCGGGGGACCGGGGAAAAACTGTTTTTT.

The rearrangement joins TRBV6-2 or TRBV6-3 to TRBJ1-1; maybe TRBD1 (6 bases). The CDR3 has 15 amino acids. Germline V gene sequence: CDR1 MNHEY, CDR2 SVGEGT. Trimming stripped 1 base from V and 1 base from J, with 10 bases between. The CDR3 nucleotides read TGTGCCAGCAGTTACTTTTGGGGGGCGAACACTGAAGCTTTCTTT. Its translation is CASSYFWGANTEAFF.

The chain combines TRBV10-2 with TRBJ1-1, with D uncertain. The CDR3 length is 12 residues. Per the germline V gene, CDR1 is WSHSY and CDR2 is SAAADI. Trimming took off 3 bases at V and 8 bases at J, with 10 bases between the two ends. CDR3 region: CASSDQRHEAFF. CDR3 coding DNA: TGCGCCAGCAGTGACCAAAGACACGAAGCTTTCTTT.

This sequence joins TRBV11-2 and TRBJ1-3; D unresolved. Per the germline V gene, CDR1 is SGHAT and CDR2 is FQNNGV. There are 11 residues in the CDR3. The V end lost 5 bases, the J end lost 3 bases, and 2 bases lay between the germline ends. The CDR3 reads CASSHGNTIYF. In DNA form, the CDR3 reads TGTGCCAGCAGCCATGGAAACACCATATATTTT.

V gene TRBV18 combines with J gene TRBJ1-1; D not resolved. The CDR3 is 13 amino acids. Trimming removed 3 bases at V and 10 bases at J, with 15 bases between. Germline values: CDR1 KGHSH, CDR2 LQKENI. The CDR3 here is CASSPSGVEGAFF. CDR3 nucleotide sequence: TGTGCCAGCTCACCTTCGGGAGTGGAGGGAGCTTTCTTT.

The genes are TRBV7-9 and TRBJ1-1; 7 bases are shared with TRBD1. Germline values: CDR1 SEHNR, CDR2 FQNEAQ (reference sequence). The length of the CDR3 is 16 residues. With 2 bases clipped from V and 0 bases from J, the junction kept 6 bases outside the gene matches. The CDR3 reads CASSLRTGPMNTEAFF. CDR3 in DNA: TGTGCCAGCAGCTTAAGGACAGGACCCATGAACACTGAAGCTTTCTTT.

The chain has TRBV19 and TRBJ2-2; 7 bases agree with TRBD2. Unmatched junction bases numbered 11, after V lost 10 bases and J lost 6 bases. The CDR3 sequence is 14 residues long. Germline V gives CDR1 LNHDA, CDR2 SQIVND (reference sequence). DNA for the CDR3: TGTGCCACCTGCTTAGCGGGTGTGTCCGGGGAGCTGTTTTTT. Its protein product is CATCLAGVSGELFF.

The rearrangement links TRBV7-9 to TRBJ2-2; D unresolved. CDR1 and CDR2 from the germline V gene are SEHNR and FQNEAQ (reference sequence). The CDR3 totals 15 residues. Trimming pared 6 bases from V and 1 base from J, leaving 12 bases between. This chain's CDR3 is CASSRMVVNTGELFF. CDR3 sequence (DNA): TGTGCCAGCAGTCGTATGGTCGTGAACACCGGGGAGCTGTTTTTT.

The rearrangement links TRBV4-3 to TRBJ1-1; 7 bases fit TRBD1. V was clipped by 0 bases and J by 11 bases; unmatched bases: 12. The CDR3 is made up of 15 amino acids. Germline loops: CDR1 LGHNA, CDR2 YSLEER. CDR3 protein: CASSQDRRQGVDAFF. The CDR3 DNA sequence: TGCGCCAGCAGCCAAGATCGACGCCAGGGGGTTGATGCTTTCTTT.

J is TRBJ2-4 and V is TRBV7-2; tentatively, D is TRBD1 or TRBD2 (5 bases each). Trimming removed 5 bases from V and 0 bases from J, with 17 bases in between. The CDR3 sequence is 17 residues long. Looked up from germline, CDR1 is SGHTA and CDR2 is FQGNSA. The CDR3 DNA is TGTGCCAGCAGCGTACGAGGGGCGCGGCTAGCCAAAAACATTCAGTACTTC. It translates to CASSVRGARLAKNIQYF.

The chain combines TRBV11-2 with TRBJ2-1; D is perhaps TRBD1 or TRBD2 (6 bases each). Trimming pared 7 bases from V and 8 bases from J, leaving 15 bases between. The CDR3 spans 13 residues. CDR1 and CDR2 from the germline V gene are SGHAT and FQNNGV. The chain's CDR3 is CASIKGGSYEQFF. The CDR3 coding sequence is TGTGCCAGCATCAAAGGGGGGTCCTATGAGCAGTTCTTC. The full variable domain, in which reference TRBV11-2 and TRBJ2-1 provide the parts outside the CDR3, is EAGVAQSPRYKIIEKRQSVAFWCNPISGHATLYWYQQILGQGPKLLIQFQNNGVVDDSQLPKDRFSAERLKGVDSTLKIQPAKLEDSAVYLCASIKGGSYEQFFGPGTRLTVL.

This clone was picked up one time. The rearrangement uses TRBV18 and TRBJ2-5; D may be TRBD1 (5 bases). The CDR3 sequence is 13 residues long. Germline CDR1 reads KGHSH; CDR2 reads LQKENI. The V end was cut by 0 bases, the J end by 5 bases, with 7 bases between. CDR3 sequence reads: CASSPPNRETQYF. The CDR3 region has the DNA TGTGCCAGCTCACCACCCAACAGGGAGACCCAGTACTTC.

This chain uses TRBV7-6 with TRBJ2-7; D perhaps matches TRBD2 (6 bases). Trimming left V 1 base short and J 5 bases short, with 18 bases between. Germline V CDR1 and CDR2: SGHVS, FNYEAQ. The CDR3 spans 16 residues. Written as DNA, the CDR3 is TGTGCCAGCAGCTTAGGGGGCGGGGTTCCGGACGACGAGCAGTACTTC. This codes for CASSLGGGVPDDEQYF.

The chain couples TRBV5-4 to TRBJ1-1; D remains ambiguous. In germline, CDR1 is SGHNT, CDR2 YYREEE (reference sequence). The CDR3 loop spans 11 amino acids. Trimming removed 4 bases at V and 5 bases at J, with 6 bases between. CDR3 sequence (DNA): TGTGCCAGCAGCGGAGATACTGAAGCTTTCTTT. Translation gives CASSGDTEAFF.

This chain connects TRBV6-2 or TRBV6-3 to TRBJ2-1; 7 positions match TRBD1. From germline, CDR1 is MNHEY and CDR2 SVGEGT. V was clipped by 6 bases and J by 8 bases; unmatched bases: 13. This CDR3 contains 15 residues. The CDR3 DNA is TGTGCCAGCAGCCCCCTGGACAGGAGAGAGGATGAGCAGTTCTTC. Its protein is CASSPLDRREDEQFF.

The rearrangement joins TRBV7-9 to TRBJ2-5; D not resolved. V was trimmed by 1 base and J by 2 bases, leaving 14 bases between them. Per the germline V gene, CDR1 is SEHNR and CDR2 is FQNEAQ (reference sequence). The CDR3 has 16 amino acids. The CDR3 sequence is CASSLDGSGPQETQYF. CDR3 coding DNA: TGTGCCAGCAGCTTAGACGGATCCGGGCCACAAGAGACCCAGTACTTC.

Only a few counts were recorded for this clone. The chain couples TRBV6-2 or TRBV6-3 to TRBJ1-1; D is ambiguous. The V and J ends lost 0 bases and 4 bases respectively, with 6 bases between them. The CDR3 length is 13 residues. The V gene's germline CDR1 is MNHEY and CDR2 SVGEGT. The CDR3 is CASSYSFGTEAFF. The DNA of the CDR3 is TGTGCCAGCAGTTACTCGTTTGGCACTGAAGCTTTCTTT.

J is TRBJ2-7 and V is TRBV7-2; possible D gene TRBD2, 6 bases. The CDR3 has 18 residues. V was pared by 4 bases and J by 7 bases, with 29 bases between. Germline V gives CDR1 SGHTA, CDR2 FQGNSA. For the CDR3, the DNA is TGTGCCAGCAGCTCCTTATATGTCAGGGAGGCGGGTCCCTTGGAGCAGTACTTC. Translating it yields CASSSLYVREAGPLEQYF. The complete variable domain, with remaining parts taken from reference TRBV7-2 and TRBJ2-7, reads GAGVSQSPSNKVTEKGKDVELRCDPISGHTALYWYRQSLGQGLEFLIYFQGNSAPDKSGLPSDRFSAERTGGSVSTLTIQRTQQEDSAVYLCASSSLYVREAGPLEQYFGPGTRLTVT.

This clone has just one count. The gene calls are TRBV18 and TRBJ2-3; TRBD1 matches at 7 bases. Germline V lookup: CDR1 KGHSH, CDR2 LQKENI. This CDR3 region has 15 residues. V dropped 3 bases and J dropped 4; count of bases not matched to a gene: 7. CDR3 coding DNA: TGTGCCAGCTCACCTACAGGACAGGACCCAGATACGCAGTATTTT. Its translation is CASSPTGQDPDTQYF.

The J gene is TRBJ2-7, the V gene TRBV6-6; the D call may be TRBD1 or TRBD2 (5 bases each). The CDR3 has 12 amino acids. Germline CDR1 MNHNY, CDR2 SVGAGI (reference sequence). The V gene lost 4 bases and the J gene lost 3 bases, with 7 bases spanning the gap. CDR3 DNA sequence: TGTGCCAGCAGTTGGGACCTCTACGAGCAGTACTTC. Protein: CASSWDLYEQYF.